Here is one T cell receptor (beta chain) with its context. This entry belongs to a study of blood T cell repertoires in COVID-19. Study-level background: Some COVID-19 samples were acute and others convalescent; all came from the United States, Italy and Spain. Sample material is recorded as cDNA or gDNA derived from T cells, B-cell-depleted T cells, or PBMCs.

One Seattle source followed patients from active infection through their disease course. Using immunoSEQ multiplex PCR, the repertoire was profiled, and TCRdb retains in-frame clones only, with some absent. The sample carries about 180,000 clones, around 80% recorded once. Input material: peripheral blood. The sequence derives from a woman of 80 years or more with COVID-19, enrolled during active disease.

The CDR3 DNA reads as TGCGCCAGCAGCCTACTAGCGGGAGGGCCGTATGAGCAGTTCTTC. Translated: CASSLLAGGPYEQFF. The chain combines TRBV10-2 with TRBJ2-1, with 13 bases lining up with TRBD2. This CDR3 is built from 15 residues. Germline V gene data show CDR1 as WSHSY and CDR2 as SAAADI. The V gene end was trimmed by 6 bases and the J gene end by 8 bases; junction bases not matched to a gene: 7.